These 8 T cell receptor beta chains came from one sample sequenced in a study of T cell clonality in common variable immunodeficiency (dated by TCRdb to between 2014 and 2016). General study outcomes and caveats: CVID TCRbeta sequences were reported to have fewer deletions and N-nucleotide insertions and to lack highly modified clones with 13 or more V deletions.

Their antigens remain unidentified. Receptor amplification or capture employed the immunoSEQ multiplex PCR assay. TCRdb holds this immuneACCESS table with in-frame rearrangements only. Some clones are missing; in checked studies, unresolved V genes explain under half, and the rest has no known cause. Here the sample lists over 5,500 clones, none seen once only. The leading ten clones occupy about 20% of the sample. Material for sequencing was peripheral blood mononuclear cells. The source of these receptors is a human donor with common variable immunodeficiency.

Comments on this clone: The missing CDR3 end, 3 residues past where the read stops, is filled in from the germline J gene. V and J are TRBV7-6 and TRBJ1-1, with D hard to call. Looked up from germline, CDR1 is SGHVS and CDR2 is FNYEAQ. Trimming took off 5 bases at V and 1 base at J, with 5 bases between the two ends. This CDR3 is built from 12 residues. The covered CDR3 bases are TGTGCCAGCAGCGCGAGGAACACTGAA. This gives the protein CASSARNTE. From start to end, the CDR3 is CASSARNTEAFF. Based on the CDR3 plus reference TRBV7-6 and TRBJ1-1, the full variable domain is GAGVSQSPRYKVTKRGQDVALRCDPISGHVSLYWYRQALGQGPEFLTYFNYEAQQDKSGLPNDRFSAERPEGSISTLTIQRTEQRDSAMYRCASSARNTEAFFGQGTRLTVV.

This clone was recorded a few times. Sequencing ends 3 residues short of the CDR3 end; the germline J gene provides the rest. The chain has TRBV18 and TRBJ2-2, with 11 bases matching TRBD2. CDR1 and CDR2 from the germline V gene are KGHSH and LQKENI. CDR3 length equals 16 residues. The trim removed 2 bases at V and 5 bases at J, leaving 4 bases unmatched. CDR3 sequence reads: CASSPLTSGITGELFF. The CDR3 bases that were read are TGTGCCAGCTCACCATTGACTAGCGGGATTACCGGGGAG.

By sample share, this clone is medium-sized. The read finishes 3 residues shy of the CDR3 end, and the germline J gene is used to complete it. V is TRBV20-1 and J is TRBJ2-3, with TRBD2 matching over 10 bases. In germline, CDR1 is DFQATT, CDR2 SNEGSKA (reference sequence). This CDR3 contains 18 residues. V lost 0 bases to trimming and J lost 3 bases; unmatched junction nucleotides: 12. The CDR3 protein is CSARDMGGAGGQTDTQYF. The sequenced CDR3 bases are TGCAGTGCTAGAGATATGGGGGGAGCGGGAGGGCAAACAGATACG.

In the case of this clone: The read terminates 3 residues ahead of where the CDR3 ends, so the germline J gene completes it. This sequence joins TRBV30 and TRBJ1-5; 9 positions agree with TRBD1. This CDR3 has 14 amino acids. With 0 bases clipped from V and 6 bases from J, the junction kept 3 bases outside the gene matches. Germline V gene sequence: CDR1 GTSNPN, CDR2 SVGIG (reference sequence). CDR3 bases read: TGTGCCTGGAGTGTTGGGACAGGGCGTCAGCCC. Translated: CAWSVGTGRQP. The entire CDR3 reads CAWSVGTGRQPQHF.

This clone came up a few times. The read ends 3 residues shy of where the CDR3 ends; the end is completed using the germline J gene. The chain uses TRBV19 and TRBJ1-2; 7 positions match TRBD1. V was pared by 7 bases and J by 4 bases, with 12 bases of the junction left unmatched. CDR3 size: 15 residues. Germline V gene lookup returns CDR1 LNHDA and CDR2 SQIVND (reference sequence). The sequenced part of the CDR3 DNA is TGTGCCAGTAAAAGGCTCGGGACAGACGCCTATGGC. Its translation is CASKRLGTDAYG. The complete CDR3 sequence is CASKRLGTDAYGYTF.

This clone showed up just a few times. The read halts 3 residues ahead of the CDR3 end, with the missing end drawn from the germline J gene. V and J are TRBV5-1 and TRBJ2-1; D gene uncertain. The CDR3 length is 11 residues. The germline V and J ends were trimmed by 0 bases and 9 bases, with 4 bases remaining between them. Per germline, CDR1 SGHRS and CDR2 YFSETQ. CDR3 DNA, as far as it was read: TGCGCCAGCAGCTTGGGAGGTGAG. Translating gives CASSLGGE. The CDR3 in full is CASSLGGEQFF.

The sequenced part of the CDR3 DNA is TGTGCCAGAAGCGTATGGACTAGCGGGAGGACCCTCCCCCCGAATACG. This sequence encodes CARSVWTSGRTLPPNT. The full-length CDR3 reads as CARSVWTSGRTLPPNTQYF. The chain is built from TRBV5-3 and TRBJ2-3, with 14 bases identical to TRBD2. The CDR3 end is not reached by the read, which stops 3 residues before it; the germline J gene fills it in. TRBV5-3 is classed as an ORF, of uncertain function. V was clipped by 4 bases and J by 7 bases; unmatched bases: 17. The CDR3 is made up of 19 amino acids.

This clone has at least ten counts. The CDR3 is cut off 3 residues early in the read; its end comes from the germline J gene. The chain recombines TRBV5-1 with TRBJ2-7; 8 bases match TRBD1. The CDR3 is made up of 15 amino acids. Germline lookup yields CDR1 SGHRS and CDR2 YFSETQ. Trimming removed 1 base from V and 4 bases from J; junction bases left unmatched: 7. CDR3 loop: CASSLNRQGLYEQYF. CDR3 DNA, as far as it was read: TGCGCCAGCAGCTTGAACCGACAGGGGTTGTACGAG.